Following are 3 T cell receptor beta chains from one sample sequenced in a study of T-cell reconstitution after alpha-beta-depleted transplantation in children. Unique molecular identifiers were used in preparing the TCRbeta library. TCRdb ran MiXCR on the PCR reads and lists one entry per CDR3 protein. The data show 400,000 to 500,000 distinct CDR3 sequences, approximately 10% seen once. Sequenced material: PBMCs from the stem cell graft donor, taken from the stem cell graft. The receptor set was obtained from a human donor who donated a stem cell graft to a child with acute myeloid leukemia.

The sample holds many counts of this clonotype. The chain recombines TRBV5-1 with TRBJ2-3; 10 bases are shared with TRBD2. Germline V gene data show CDR1 as SGHRS and CDR2 as YFSETQ. The CDR3 totals 16 residues. V dropped 5 bases and J dropped 2; count of bases not matched to a gene: 8. The CDR3: CASRAMTSGFTDTQYF. The CDR3 nucleotides are TGCGCCAGCAGGGCTATGACTAGCGGGTTCACAGATACGCAGTATTTT. Complete variable domain (other parts from reference TRBV5-1 and TRBJ2-3): KAGVTQTPRYLIKTRGQQVTLSCSPISGHRSVSWYQQTPGQGLQFLFEYFSETQRNKGNFPGRFSGRQFSNSRSEMNVSTLELGDSALYLCASRAMTSGFTDTQYFGPGTRLTVL.

This clonotype has a count of ten or more. The CDR3 is CASSTLGGPDSPLHF. The CDR3 DNA reads as TGTGCCAGCAGCACTTTAGGGGGCCCGGATTCACCCCTCCACTTT. The chain links TRBV7-2 to TRBJ1-6; 7 bases fit TRBD1. CDR1 is SGHTA and CDR2 is FQGNSA in the germline V gene. This CDR3 has 15 residues. Trimming at V came to 5 bases and at J to 8 bases, leaving 9 bases not matched to a gene.

This clonotype was seen a handful of times. The CDR3 protein is CASSLLGEGRDRYEQYF. For the CDR3, the DNA is TGCGCCAGCAGCCTGTTGGGGGAGGGGCGGGACCGCTACGAGCAGTACTTC. The chain has TRBV5-1 and TRBJ2-7, with 7 bases fitting TRBD2. This CDR3 region has 17 residues. Germline V lookup: CDR1 SGHRS, CDR2 YFSETQ. V dropped 4 bases and J dropped 3; count of bases not matched to a gene: 16.